This is a list of T cell receptor beta chains from one sample in a study of post-analysis software for immune sequencing data. TCRdb fed the PCR reads into MiXCR, producing one record per CDR3 protein. Among about 160,000 distinct CDR3 sequences listed, about 34% were seen once. The sequencing here drew on blood, taken after autologous hematopoietic stem cell transplantation. The receptors originated from a girl between 10 and 17 years old with multiple sclerosis. The CDR3 runs from the conserved cysteine through the conserved F or W. Fields, in order: V gene, CDR3 protein.

>TRBV29-1
CSVELAGGYEQYF
>TRBV7-8
CASSDPDRANEQYF
>TRBV7-9
CASSLGGQRYEQYF
>TRBV20-1
CGSRGGRGGHTEAFF
>TRBV10-3
CAISGTSGSITYNEQYF
>TRBV3-1
CASSQGNGRAGIGIQYF
>TRBV20-1
CSARDVRYEQYF
>TRBV7-8
CASSLVPPVGSGANVLTF
>TRBV20-1
CSARVGRVDEQYF
>TRBV7-8
CASSLVQGGYNEQFF
>TRBV20-1
CSASRGAGGSEETQYF
>TRBV5-8
CASSLSVSNEQFF
>TRBV6-5
CASRRGAEEQYF
>TRBV20-1
CSAEQGGDTEAFF
>TRBV9
CASSPWTSGAYEQYF
>TRBV20-1
CSARRLQGDSRRGANVLTF
>TRBV11-2
CASSLTSGHTDTQYF
>TRBV10-3
CAISEEDRIGETQYF
>TRBV6-6
CASRGETVSNEKLFF
>TRBV5-1
CASSLGPPSSYNEQFF
>TRBV2
CASSEGRAYNEQFF
>TRBV7-7
CASSAGTGGKEKLFF
>TRBV7-2
CASSLLAGTQYF
>TRBV7-2
CASSLAVEAQLFF
>TRBV7-9
CASSWEGSTDTQYF
>TRBV12-3/TRBV12-4
CASSFAVSLETQYF
>TRBV5-5
CASSGKGRGTYSEQFF